What follows is one T cell receptor (beta chain) and its context. As yet, its antigen is unknown. Averaging approximately 0.11 L, one heparinised blood draw came from each individual donor. Purities over 98% were achieved in all sorted populations. This sample stems from a study of beta chain features in type 1 diabetes. Points from the study as a whole: HLA effects on TCRB rearrangement stayed unresolved here. There were fewer insertions and more deletions at the VDJ junctions of type 1 diabetes patients.

The isolated RNA, all of it, was reverse transcribed, so expressed TCRB transcripts were what got sequenced. Sequencing used immunoSEQ multiplex PCR; TCRdb keeps in-frame clones, though not all of them. The sample has about 180,000 clones; 10% to 15% are singletons. This CDR3 has 17 residues. Germline assignment: CDR1 MDHEN and CDR2 SYDVKM. Trimming removed 4 bases from V and 0 bases from J; junction bases left unmatched: 7. The rearrangement uses TRBV28 and TRBJ1-4, with 8 bases lining up with TRBD1. The sample consisted of central memory CD4+ T cells from blood. The TCR was taken from a woman younger than 30 in good health. CDR3: CASSSSGGQSTNEKLFF. CDR3 nucleotide sequence: TGTGCCAGCAGTTCATCAGGGGGCCAGTCAACTAATGAAAAACTGTTTTTT.